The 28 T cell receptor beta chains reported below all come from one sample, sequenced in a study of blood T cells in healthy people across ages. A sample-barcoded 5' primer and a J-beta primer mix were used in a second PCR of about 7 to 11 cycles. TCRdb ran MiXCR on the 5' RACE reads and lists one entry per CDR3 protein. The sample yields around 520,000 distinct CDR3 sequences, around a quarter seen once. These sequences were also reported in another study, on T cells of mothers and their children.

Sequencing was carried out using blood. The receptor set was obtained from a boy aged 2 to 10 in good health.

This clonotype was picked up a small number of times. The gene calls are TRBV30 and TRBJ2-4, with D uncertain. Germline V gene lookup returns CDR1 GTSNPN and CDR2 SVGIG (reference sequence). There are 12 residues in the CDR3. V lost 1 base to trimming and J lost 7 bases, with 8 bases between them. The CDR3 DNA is TGTGCCTGGAGTGGCATAACGAACATTCAGTACTTC. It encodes CAWSGITNIQYF.

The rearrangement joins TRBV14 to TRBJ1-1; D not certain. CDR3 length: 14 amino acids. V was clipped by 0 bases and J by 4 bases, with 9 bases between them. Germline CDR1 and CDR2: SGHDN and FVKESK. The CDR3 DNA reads TGTGCCAGCAGCCAAGAGTGGCGGCGCACTGAAGCTTTCTTT. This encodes CASSQEWRRTEAFF.

The CDR3 DNA reads TGTGCCAGCAGCCCCTATAACTCTGTGCAGTTCTTC. Translation: CASSPYNSVQFF. The genes are TRBV12-3 or TRBV12-4 and TRBJ2-1; D uncertain. The CDR3 sequence is 12 residues long. The V end was cut by 6 bases, the J end by 12 bases, with 15 bases between.

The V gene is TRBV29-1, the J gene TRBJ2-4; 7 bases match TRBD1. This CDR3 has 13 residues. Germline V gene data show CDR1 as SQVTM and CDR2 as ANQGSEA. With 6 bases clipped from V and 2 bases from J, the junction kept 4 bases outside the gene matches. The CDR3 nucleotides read TGCAGCGTCAAACAGGGGTCCAAAAACATTCAGTACTTC. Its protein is CSVKQGSKNIQYF. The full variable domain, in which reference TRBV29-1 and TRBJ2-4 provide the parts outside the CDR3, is SAVISQKPSRDICQRGTSLTIQCQVDSQVTMMFWYRQQPGQSLTLIATANQGSEATYESGFVIDKFPISRPNLTFSTLTVSNMSPEDSSIYLCSVKQGSKNIQYFGAGTRLSVL.

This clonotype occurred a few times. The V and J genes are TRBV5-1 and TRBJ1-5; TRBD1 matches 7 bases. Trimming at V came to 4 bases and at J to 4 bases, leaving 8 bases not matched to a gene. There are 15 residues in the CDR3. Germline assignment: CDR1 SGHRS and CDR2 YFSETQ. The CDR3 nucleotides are TGCGCCAGCAGCGTCGTTCCAGGGGGAAATCAGCCCCAGCATTTT. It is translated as CASSVVPGGNQPQHF.

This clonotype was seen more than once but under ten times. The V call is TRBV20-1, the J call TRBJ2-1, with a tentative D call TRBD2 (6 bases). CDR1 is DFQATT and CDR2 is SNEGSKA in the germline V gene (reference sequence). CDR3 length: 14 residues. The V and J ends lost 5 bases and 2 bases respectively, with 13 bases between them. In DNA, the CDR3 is TGCAGTGCTCGCCCGGGGGAAACCTACAATGAGCAGTTCTTC. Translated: CSARPGETYNEQFF.

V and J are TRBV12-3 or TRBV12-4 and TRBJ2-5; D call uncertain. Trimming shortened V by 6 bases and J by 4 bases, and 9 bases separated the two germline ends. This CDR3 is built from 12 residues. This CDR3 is CASRRVGETQYF. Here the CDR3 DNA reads TGTGCCAGCAGAAGGGTTGGAGAGACCCAGTACTTC.

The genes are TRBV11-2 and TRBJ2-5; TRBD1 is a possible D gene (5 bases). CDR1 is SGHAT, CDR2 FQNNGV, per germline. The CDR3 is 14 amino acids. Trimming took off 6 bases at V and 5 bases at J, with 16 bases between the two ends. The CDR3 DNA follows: TGTGCCAGCAGGTCCCTCGACAGTCGGGAGACCCAGTACTTC. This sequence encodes CASRSLDSRETQYF.

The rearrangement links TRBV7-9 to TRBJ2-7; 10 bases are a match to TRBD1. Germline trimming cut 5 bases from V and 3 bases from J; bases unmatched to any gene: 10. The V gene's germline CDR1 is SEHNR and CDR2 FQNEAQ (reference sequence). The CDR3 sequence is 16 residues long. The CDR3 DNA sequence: TGTGCCAGCAGCATAAGCCGGGACAGGGGTTTCTACGAGCAGTACTTC. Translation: CASSISRDRGFYEQYF.

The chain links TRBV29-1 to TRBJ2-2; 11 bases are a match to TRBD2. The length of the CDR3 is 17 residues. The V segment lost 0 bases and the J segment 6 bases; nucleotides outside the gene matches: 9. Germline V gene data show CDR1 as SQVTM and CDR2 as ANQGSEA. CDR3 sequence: CSVEDRVAGGPSGELFF. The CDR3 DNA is TGCAGCGTTGAAGATAGGGTAGCGGGGGGGCCATCCGGGGAGCTGTTTTTT.

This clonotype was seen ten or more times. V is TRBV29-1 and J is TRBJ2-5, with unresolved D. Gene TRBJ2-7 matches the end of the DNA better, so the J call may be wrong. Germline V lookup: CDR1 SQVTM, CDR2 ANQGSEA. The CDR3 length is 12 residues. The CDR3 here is CSVEDGRLEQYF. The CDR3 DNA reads TGCAGCGTTGAAGATGGACGGCTCGAGCAGTACTTC.

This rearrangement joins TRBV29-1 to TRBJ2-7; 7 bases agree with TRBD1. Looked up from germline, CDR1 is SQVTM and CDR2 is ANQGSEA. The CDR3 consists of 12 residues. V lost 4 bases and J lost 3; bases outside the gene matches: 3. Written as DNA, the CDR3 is TGCAGCGTTGTCGGGGACAGCTACGAGCAGTACTTC. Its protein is CSVVGDSYEQYF.

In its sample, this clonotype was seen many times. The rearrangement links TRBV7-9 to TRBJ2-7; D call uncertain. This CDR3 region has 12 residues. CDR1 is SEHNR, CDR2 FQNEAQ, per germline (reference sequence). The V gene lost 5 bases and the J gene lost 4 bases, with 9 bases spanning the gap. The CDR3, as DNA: TGTGCCAGCAGCGGGCGCAGATACGAGCAGTACTTC. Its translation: CASSGRRYEQYF.

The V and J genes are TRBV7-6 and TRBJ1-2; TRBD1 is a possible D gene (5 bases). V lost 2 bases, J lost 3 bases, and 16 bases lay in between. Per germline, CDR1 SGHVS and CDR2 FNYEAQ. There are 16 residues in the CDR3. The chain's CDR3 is CASSLFVKGGDYGYTF. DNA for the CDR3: TGTGCCAGCAGCTTATTTGTAAAGGGAGGGGACTATGGCTACACCTTC.

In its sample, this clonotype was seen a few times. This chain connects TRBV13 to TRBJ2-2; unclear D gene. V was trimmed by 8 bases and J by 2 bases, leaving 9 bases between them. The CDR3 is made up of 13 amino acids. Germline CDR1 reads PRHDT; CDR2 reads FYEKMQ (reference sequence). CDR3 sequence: CASWQINTGELFF. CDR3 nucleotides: TGTGCCAGCTGGCAGATAAACACCGGGGAGCTGTTTTTT. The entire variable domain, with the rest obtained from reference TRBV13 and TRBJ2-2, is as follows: AAGVIQSPRHLIKEKRETATLKCYPIPRHDTVYWYQQGPGQDPQFLISFYEKMQSDKGSIPDRFSAQQFSDYHSELNMSSLELGDSALYFCASWQINTGELFFGEGSRLTVL.

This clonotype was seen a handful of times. CDR3 DNA sequence: TGTGCCATCAGAGACCCAGGGGTTAATGAGCAGTTCTTC. Its translation: CAIRDPGVNEQFF. The chain is built from TRBV10-3 and TRBJ2-1, with D possibly matching TRBD1 (6 bases). Between the trimmed V and J ends, which lost 6 bases and 7 bases, there was a span of 13 bases. Germline V gene data show CDR1 as ENHRY and CDR2 as SYGVKD. This CDR3 contains 13 residues.

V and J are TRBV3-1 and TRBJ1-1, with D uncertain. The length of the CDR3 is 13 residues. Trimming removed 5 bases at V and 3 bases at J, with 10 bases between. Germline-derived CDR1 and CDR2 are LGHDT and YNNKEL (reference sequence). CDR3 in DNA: TGTGCCAGCAGCAACTTGGGGTACACTGAAGCTTTCTTT. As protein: CASSNLGYTEAFF.

The CDR3 nucleotides are TGTGCCAGACAACCTGGTGGGGATAAAGAGACCCAGTACTTC. This encodes CARQPGGDKETQYF. The chain has TRBV2 and TRBJ2-5, with unresolved D. CDR1 and CDR2 (germline): SNHLY, FYNNEI. The V gene lost 9 bases and the J gene lost 3 bases, with 17 bases spanning the gap. The CDR3 sequence is 14 residues long. Full variable domain (rest looked up from reference TRBV2 and TRBJ2-5): EPEVTQTPSHQVTQMGQEVILRCVPISNHLYFYWYRQILGQKVEFLVSFYNNEISEKSEIFDDQFSVERPDGSNFTLKIRSTKLEDSAMYFCARQPGGDKETQYFGPGTRLLVL.

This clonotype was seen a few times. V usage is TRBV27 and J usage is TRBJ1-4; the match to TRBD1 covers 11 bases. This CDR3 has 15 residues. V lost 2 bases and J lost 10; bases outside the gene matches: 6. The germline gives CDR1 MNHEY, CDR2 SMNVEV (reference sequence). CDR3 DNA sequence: TGTGCCAGCAGTTTAACCGGGACAGGGGGAACAAAACTGTTTTTT. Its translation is CASSLTGTGGTKLFF. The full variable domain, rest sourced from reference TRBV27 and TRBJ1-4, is EAQVTQNPRYLITVTGKKLTVTCSQNMNHEYMSWYRQDPGLGLRQIYYSMNVEVTDKGDVPEGYKVSRKEKRNFPLILESPSPNQTSLYFCASSLTGTGGTKLFFGSGTQLSVL.

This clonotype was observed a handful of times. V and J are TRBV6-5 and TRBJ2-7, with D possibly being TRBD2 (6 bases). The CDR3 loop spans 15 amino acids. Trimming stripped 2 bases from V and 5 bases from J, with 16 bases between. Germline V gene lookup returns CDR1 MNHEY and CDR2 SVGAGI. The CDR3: CASSYPAAGGDEQYF. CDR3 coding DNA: TGTGCCAGCAGTTACCCGGCAGCCGGCGGGGACGAGCAGTACTTC.

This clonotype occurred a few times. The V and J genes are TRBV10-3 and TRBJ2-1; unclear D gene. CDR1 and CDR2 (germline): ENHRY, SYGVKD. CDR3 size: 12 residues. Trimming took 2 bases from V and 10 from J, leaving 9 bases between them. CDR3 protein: CAISEGRVEQFF. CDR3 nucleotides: TGTGCCATCAGTGAGGGACGGGTCGAGCAGTTCTTC.

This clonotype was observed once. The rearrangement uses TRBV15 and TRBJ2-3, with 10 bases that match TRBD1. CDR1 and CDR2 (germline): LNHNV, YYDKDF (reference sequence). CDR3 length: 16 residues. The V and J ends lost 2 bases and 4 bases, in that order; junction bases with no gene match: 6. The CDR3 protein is CATSRRTGGLADTQYF. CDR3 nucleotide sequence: TGTGCCACCAGCAGACGGACAGGGGGGTTGGCAGATACGCAGTATTTT. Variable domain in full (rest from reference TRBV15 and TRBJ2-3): DAMVIQNPRYQVTQFGKPVTLSCSQTLNHNVMYWYQQKSSQAPKLLFHYYDKDFNNEADTPDNFQSRRPNTSFCFLDIRSPGLGDTAMYLCATSRRTGGLADTQYFGPGTRLTVL.

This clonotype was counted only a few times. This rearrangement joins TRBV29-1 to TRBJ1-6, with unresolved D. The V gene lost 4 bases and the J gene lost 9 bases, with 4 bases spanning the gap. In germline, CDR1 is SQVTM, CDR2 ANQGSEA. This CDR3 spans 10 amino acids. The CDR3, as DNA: TGCAGCGTTGGGGGTTCACCCCTCCACTTT. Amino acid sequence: CSVGGSPLHF.

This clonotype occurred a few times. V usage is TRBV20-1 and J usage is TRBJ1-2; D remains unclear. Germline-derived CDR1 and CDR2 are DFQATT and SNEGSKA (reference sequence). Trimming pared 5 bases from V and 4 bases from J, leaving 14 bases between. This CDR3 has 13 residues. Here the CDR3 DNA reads TGCAGTGCTCAAAAGGCCCAGGCCTATGGCTACACCTTC. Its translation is CSAQKAQAYGYTF.

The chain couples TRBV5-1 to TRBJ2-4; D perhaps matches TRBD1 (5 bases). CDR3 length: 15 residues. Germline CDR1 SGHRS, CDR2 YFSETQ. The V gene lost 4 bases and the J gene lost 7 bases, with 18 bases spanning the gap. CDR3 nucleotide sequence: TGCGCCAGCAGCCCTGGGAACTGGGGCAGGAACATTCAGTACTTC. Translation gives CASSPGNWGRNIQYF.

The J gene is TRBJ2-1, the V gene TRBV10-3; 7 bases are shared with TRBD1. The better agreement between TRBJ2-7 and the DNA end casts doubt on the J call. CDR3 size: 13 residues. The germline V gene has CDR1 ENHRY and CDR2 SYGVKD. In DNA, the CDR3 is TGTGCCATCACTAGGGGACAGATGTACGAGCAGTACTTC. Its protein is CAITRGQMYEQYF.

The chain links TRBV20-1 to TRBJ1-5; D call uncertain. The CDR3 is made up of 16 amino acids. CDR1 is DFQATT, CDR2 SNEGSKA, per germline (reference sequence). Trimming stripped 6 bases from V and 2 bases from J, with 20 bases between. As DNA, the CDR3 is TGCAGTGCCCAGTGGACCACAGCATGGGGCAATCAGCCCCAGCATTTT. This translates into CSAQWTTAWGNQPQHF.

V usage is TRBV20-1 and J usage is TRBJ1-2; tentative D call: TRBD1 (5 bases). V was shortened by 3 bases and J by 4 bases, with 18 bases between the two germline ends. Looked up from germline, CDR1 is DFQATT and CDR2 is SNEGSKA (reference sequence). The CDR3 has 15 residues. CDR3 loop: CSASSGSLGGYGYTF. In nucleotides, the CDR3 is TGCAGTGCTAGTTCAGGATCCCTCGGGGGCTATGGCTACACCTTC.